Listed below are T cell receptor beta chains from one sample, sequenced in a study of CD8 T cells in ankylosing spondylitis. In TCRdb, the 5' RACE reads were re-called with MiXCR into one record per CDR3 protein. The table has about 360,000 distinct CDR3 sequences, about 14% seen once. The source material was blood, either unsorted or a sorted T cell fraction (not recorded which). Receptor source: a male donor with ankylosing spondylitis or in good health (not recorded which). Both conserved end residues are part of each CDR3. D genes are given only for firm matches. Only part of the rows carry a size: once, few, many, or a class if the clone is expanded.

d_call	clone_size	v_call	j_call	cdr3_aa	cdr3_nt
.	many	TRBV29-1	TRBJ1-1	CSVASGWVDTEAFF	TGCAGCGTTGCGTCAGGGTGGGTGGACACTGAAGCTTTCTTT
.	few	TRBV5-1	TRBJ2-7	CASSLGGTDAYEQYF	TGCGCCAGCAGCTTGGGCGGGACGGACGCCTACGAGCAGTACTTC
.	.	TRBV5-1	TRBJ2-7	CASSAQGSYEQYF	TGCGCCAGCAGCGCACAGGGATCCTACGAGCAGTACTTC
.	.	TRBV5-1	TRBJ2-7	CASSSLPDSRTSYEQYF	TGCGCCAGCAGCTCGCTGCCGGACAGCCGAACCTCCTACGAGCAGTACTTC
.	.	TRBV7-2	TRBJ2-2	CASSFHPGRRTGELFF	TGTGCCAGCAGCTTTCATCCGGGACGGAGAACCGGGGAGCTGTTTTTT
.	.	TRBV5-1	TRBJ2-3	CASSPDRAFSTDTQYF	TGCGCCAGCAGCCCGGACAGAGCCTTTAGCACAGATACGCAGTATTTT
TRBD1	.	TRBV20-1	TRBJ1-2	CSARTEGQDYGYTF	TGCAGTGCGAGGACCGAGGGACAGGACTATGGCTACACCTTC
.	.	TRBV18	TRBJ2-1	CASSFSDGSNEQFF	TGTGCCAGCTCATTTTCAGACGGGAGCAATGAGCAGTTCTTC
.	.	TRBV11-3	TRBJ2-2	CASSPSTLANTGELFF	TGTGCCAGCAGCCCCAGTACTCTTGCGAACACCGGGGAGCTGTTTTTT
TRBD1	few	TRBV20-1	TRBJ1-2	CSATGTDNYGYTF	TGCAGTGCAACCGGGACAGACAACTATGGCTACACCTTC
TRBD1	few	TRBV12-3/TRBV12-4	TRBJ2-4	CASSLQGEKNIQYF	TGTGCCAGCAGCCTCCAGGGGGAGAAAAACATTCAGTACTTC
TRBD1	.	TRBV18	TRBJ1-1	CASSPLIRGQDTEAFF	TGTGCCAGCTCACCACTTATTAGGGGGCAGGACACTGAAGCTTTCTTT
.	.	TRBV20-1	TRBJ2-3	CSASRTLSTDTQYF	TGCAGTGCGAGTAGGACTTTGAGCACAGATACGCAGTATTTT
TRBD1	.	TRBV7-2	TRBJ1-1	CASSSGQGLVAFF	TGTGCCAGCAGCTCGGGACAGGGGCTGGTAGCTTTCTTT
.	.	TRBV12-3/TRBV12-4	TRBJ2-4	CASTPDTYVGKNIQYF	TGTGCCAGCACCCCCGACACCTACGTGGGCAAAAACATTCAGTACTTC
.	many	TRBV2	TRBJ2-3	CASSSGLSSTDTQYF	TGTGCCAGCAGCTCGGGATTATCTAGCACAGATACGCAGTATTTT
.	many	TRBV11-2	TRBJ2-3	CASSLDRGGITDTQYF	TGTGCCAGCAGCTTAGATCGAGGCGGGATCACAGATACGCAGTATTTT
TRBD2	few	TRBV3-1	TRBJ2-3	CASSPGTTGTDTQYF	TGTGCCAGCAGCCCCGGGACTACGGGCACAGATACGCAGTATTTT